What follows are 22 T cell receptor beta chains derived from one specimen sequenced in a study of blood T cell repertoires in COVID-19. Libraries were prepared by immunoSEQ multiplex PCR; TCRdb keeps only in-frame clonotypes and omits some of them. This repertoire shows about 270,000 clones, just under 90% found once; its top ten account for 4.1%. The source material was PBMCs or T cells enriched from blood (not recorded which). The receptor source for this set is a woman aged 25 to 39 with acute COVID-19.

The chain combines TRBV24-1 with TRBJ2-5, with D tentatively TRBD1 (6 bases). The CDR3 runs 16 residues. Germline assignment: CDR1 KGHDR and CDR2 SFDVKD. V lost 2 bases and J 5 bases, leaving 17 bases between the germline ends. As DNA, the CDR3 is TGTGCCACCAGTGATTCCACAGGGTGGAAGTGGGAGACCCAGTACTTC. Its translation: CATSDSTGWKWETQYF.

The chain combines TRBV20-1 with TRBJ2-5; maybe TRBD2 (5 bases). V dropped 3 bases and J dropped 6 bases, with 11 bases sitting between them. Germline CDR1 and CDR2: DFQATT and SNEGSKA (reference sequence). This CDR3 contains 12 residues. The CDR3 bases are TGCAGTGCTAGTGGGCTCGGGAAGACCCAGTACTTC. This codes for CSASGLGKTQYF.

This chain uses TRBV19 with TRBJ2-1; 10 nucleotides line up with TRBD2. Per germline, CDR1 LNHDA and CDR2 SQIVND (reference sequence). V shed 3 bases, J shed 7 bases, and the junction held 9 bases outside the gene matches. The CDR3 sequence is 16 residues long. The chain's CDR3 is CASSILAGEGGNEQFF. The CDR3 bases are TGTGCCAGTAGTATCCTAGCGGGAGAGGGGGGAAATGAGCAGTTCTTC.

The rearrangement links TRBV12-3 or TRBV12-4 to TRBJ1-1; 7 nucleotides align to TRBD1. There are 13 residues in the CDR3. With 9 bases clipped from V and 4 bases from J, the junction kept 8 bases outside the gene matches. As DNA, the CDR3 is TGTGCCAGTAGAGACAGGGTTGCCACTGAAGCTTTCTTT. Amino acid sequence: CASRDRVATEAFF.

The rearrangement links TRBV6-4 to TRBJ2-1; 11 bases line up with TRBD2. Germline-derived CDR1 and CDR2 are MRHNA and SNTAGT. This CDR3 spans 15 amino acids. V lost 6 bases to trimming and J lost 7 bases; unmatched junction nucleotides: 8. The CDR3 loop reads CASSPTSGSLNEQFF. The CDR3 nucleotides are TGTGCCAGCAGCCCAACTAGCGGGAGTTTAAATGAGCAGTTCTTC.

The chain joins TRBV6-5 to TRBJ1-4, with 9 bases that match TRBD1. The CDR3 sequence is 14 residues long. Losses at the gene ends were 5 bases for V and 7 bases for J; bases not matched to a gene: 5. Germline loops: CDR1 MNHEY, CDR2 SVGAGI. The CDR3 DNA sequence: TGTGCCAGCAGTATACAGGGGGCAGGTGAAAAACTGTTTTTT. Translated, it gives CASSIQGAGEKLFF.

The V call is TRBV20-1, the J call TRBJ2-1; possibly TRBD2 for D (6 bases). Trimming shortened V by 3 bases and J by 4 bases, and 13 bases separated the two germline ends. The CDR3 covers 14 residues. Germline V lookup: CDR1 DFQATT, CDR2 SNEGSKA (reference sequence). The CDR3 region is CSASLGTAYNEQFF. For the CDR3, the DNA is TGCAGTGCTAGTTTGGGGACTGCGTACAATGAGCAGTTCTTC.

V is TRBV12-5 and J is TRBJ2-1; 10 bases fit TRBD2. The CDR3 loop spans 18 amino acids. V shed 0 bases, J shed 3 bases, and the junction held 8 bases outside the gene matches. Looked up from germline, CDR1 is LGHNT and CDR2 is FRNRAP. The DNA of the CDR3 is TGTGCTAGTGGTTTGGTACTGAGCGGGAGGGAACTCTACAATGAGCAGTTCTTC. This gives the protein CASGLVLSGRELYNEQFF.

The gene calls are TRBV5-6 and TRBJ2-7, with 7 bases fitting TRBD1. V shed 4 bases, J shed 7 bases, and the junction held 8 bases outside the gene matches. CDR3 length: 13 residues. Per the germline V gene, CDR1 is SGHDT and CDR2 is YYEEEE. The DNA for the CDR3 is TGTGCCAGCAGCCAACGACAGGGCCTGGAGCAGTACTTC. It encodes CASSQRQGLEQYF.

This rearrangement joins TRBV5-8 to TRBJ2-7, with 8 bases lining up with TRBD1. The CDR3 spans 15 residues. The V gene end was trimmed by 4 bases and the J gene end by 4 bases; junction bases not matched to a gene: 10. Looked up from germline, CDR1 is SGHTS and CDR2 is YDEGEE. For the CDR3, the DNA is TGTGCCAGCAGCCCTGTATGGGGACAGGCTTACGAGCAGTACTTC. Amino acids: CASSPVWGQAYEQYF.

This chain connects TRBV3-1 (or the pseudogene TRBV3-2) to TRBJ2-5, with D maybe TRBD1 (5 bases). Per the germline V gene, CDR1 is LGHDT and CDR2 is YNNKEL (reference sequence). The CDR3 length is 14 residues. Trimming shortened V by 1 base and J by 3 bases, and 9 bases separated the two germline ends. DNA of the CDR3: TGTGCCAGCAGCCAAGGAATCAGGGAAGAGACCCAGTACTTC. Translating it yields CASSQGIREETQYF.

The chain is built from TRBV15 and TRBJ1-4; no firm D call. In germline, CDR1 is LNHNV, CDR2 YYDKDF (reference sequence). Trimming left V 0 bases short and J 0 bases short, with 20 bases between. CDR3 size: 20 residues. CDR3 nucleotide sequence: TGTGCCACCAGCAGAGATGAGCGCGGTGGGTGGAGTTCAACTAATGAAAAACTGTTTTTT. It is translated as CATSRDERGGWSSTNEKLFF.

The genes are TRBV27 and TRBJ2-7, with a possible D match to TRBD1 (6 bases). Looked up from germline, CDR1 is MNHEY and CDR2 is SMNVEV (reference sequence). The CDR3 consists of 13 residues. V was cut by 5 bases and J by 1 base, with 9 bases left in between. This chain's CDR3 is CASSGRGSYEQYF. CDR3 nucleotides: TGTGCCAGCAGTGGCAGGGGATCCTACGAGCAGTACTTC.

V and J are TRBV5-8 and TRBJ2-3; 9 nucleotides line up with TRBD2. The CDR3 covers 16 residues. V shed 1 base, J shed 2 bases, and the junction held 5 bases outside the gene matches. In germline, CDR1 is SGHTS, CDR2 YDEGEE. CDR3 bases: TGTGCCAGCAGCTTGTGGCTAGCGGGACCCACAGATACGCAGTATTTT. This gives the protein CASSLWLAGPTDTQYF.

This clone was found once. The chain couples TRBV27 to TRBJ2-3, with TRBD1 as a possible D gene (5 bases). CDR1 and CDR2 (germline): MNHEY, SMNVEV (reference sequence). The CDR3 spans 13 residues. Trimming stripped 5 bases from V and 0 bases from J, with 6 bases between. DNA for the CDR3: TGTGCCAGCAGTCAGGGAAGCACAGATACGCAGTATTTT. Protein sequence: CASSQGSTDTQYF.

The table lists this clone with a count of one. The V call is TRBV15, the J call TRBJ2-7; 10 nucleotides align to TRBD2. The CDR3 is 22 amino acids. Germline V gene data show CDR1 as LNHNV and CDR2 as YYDKDF (reference sequence). Unmatched junction bases numbered 23, after V lost 0 bases and J lost 3 bases. Here the CDR3 reads CATSRDGGGDIPASGRIYEQYF. CDR3 nucleotide sequence: TGTGCCACCAGCAGAGACGGGGGAGGGGACATCCCCGCTAGCGGGAGAATCTACGAGCAGTACTTC.

This clone was counted only a few times. The chain couples TRBV19 to TRBJ2-1; 10 bases map to TRBD2. J lost 8 bases, V lost 5 bases, and 12 bases had no gene match. The length of the CDR3 is 16 residues. CDR1 LNHDA and CDR2 SQIVND come from the germline V gene (reference sequence). The CDR3 loop is CASSRSKREGTDEQFF. In DNA form, the CDR3 reads TGTGCCAGTAGTCGGAGTAAGCGGGAGGGCACCGATGAGCAGTTCTTC. Looking up the rest from reference TRBV19 and TRBJ2-1 gives the full variable domain: DGGITQSPKYLFRKEGQNVTLSCEQNLNHDAMYWYRQDPGQGLRLIYYSQIVNDFQKGDIAEGYSVSREKKESFPLTVTSAQKNPTAFYLCASSRSKREGTDEQFFGPGTRLTVL.

The chain links TRBV28 to TRBJ1-4, with a tentative D call TRBD1 (6 bases). V was cut by 10 bases and J by 9 bases, with 18 bases left in between. This CDR3 region has 13 residues. In germline, CDR1 is MDHEN, CDR2 SYDVKM. CDR3 sequence reads: CATETGVEKKLFF. DNA of the CDR3: TGTGCCACTGAGACAGGAGTCGAGAAAAAACTGTTTTTT.

The V and J genes are TRBV29-1 and TRBJ2-1, with 7 bases lining up with TRBD2. Germline values: CDR1 SQVTM, CDR2 ANQGSEA. The ends lost 1 base at V and 0 bases at J; junction bases unmatched: 12. The CDR3 has 18 residues. The CDR3 DNA reads TGCAGCGTTGAAGTCCTCCCCAGCGGGAAGAGCTCCTACAATGAGCAGTTCTTC. Residues: CSVEVLPSGKSSYNEQFF.

The chain employs TRBV3-1 (or the pseudogene TRBV3-2) and TRBJ2-3; unclear D gene. The CDR3 is 13 residues long. Germline-derived CDR1 and CDR2 are LGHDT and YNNKEL (reference sequence). With 1 base removed from V and 5 bases from J, the gap between germline ends came to 7 bases. CDR3 loop: CASSQGDQDTQYF. CDR3 sequence (DNA): TGTGCCAGCAGCCAAGGAGATCAAGATACGCAGTATTTT.

CDR3 nucleotides: TGCGCCAGCAGCCAAGATCTCACTAGCGGGAGACATACCTACGAGCAGTACTTC. The encoded protein is CASSQDLTSGRHTYEQYF. This chain links TRBV4-1 with TRBJ2-7; TRBD2 aligns across 11 bases. CDR3 length: 18 residues. Germline assignment: CDR1 MGHRA and CDR2 YSYEKL. Trimming removed 0 bases from V and 2 bases from J; junction bases left unmatched: 9.

This clone was seen once. The rearrangement links TRBV5-4 to TRBJ2-5; no definite D call. The V end was cut by 4 bases, the J end by 1 base, with 14 bases between. This CDR3 comprises 15 residues. Germline CDR1 and CDR2: SGHNT and YYREEE (reference sequence). The CDR3 DNA sequence: TGTGCCAGCAGCACGAGAGGTGTCAGCCAAGAGACCCAGTACTTC. The encoded protein is CASSTRGVSQETQYF.